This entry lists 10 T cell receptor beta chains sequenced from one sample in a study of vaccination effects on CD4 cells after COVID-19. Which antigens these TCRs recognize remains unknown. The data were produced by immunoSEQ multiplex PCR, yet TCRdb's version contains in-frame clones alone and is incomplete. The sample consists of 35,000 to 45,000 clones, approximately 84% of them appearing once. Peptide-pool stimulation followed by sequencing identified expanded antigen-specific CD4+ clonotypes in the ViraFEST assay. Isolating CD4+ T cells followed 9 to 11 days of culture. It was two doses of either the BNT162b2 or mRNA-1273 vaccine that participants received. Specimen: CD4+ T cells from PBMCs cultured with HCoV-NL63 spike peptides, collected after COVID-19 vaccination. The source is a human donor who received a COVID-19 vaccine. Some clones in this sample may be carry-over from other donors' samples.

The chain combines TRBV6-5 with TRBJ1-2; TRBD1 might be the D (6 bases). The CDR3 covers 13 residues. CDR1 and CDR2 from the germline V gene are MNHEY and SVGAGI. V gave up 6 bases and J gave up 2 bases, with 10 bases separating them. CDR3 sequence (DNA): TGTGCCAGCAGGGACAGCCTAAACTATGGCTACACCTTC. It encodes CASRDSLNYGYTF.

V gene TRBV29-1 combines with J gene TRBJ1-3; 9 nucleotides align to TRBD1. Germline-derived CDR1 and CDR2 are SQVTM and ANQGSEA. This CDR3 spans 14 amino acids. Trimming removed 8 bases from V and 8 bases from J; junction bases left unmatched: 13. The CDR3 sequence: CSIAGTGKLDTIYF. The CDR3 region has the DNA TGCAGCATCGCCGGGACAGGGAAATTGGACACCATATATTTT. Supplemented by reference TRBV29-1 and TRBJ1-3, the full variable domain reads SAVISQKPSRDICQRGTSLTIQCQVDSQVTMMFWYRQQPGQSLTLIATANQGSEATYESGFVIDKFPISRPNLTFSTLTVSNMSPEDSSIYLCSIAGTGKLDTIYFGEGSWLTVV.

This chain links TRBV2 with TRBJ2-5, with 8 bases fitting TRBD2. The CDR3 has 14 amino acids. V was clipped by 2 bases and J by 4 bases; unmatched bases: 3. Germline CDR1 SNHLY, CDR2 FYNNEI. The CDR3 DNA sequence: TGTGCCAGCAGTGAATCCCTAGCGGGAGAGACCCAGTACTTC. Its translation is CASSESLAGETQYF.

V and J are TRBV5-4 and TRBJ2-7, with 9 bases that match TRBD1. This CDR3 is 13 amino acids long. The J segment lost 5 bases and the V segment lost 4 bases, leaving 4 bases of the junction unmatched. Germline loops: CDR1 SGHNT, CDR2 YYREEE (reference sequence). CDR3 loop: CASSRDRAHEQYV. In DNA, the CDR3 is TGTGCCAGCAGCCGGGACAGGGCTCACGAGCAGTACGTC.

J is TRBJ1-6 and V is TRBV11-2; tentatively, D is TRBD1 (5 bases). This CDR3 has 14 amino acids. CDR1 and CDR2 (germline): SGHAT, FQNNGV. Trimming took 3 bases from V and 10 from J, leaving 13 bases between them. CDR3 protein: CASSFGGFDSPLHF. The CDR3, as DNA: TGTGCCAGCAGCTTTGGGGGGTTTGACTCACCCCTCCACTTT.

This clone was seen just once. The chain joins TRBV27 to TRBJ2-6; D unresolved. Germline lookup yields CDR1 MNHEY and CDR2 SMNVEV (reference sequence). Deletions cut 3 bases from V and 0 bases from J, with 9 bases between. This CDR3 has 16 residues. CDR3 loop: CASSFAVYSGANVLTF. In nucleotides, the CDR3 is TGTGCCAGCAGTTTTGCAGTATACTCTGGGGCCAACGTCCTGACTTTC.

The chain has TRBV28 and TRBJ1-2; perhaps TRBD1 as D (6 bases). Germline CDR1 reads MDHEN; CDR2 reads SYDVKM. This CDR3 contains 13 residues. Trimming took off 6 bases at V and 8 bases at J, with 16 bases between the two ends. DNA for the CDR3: TGTGCCAGCAGAGGTTGGGGGGCAGGGGGCTACACCTTC. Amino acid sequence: CASRGWGAGGYTF.

The CDR3 region has the DNA TGCGCCAGCACTACTAGCGGTACCTACAATGAGCAGTTCTTC. Protein: CASTTSGTYNEQFF. V and J are TRBV5-1 and TRBJ2-1, with 8 bases identical to TRBD2. Trimming removed 6 bases from V and 2 bases from J; junction bases left unmatched: 4. Germline V gives CDR1 SGHRS, CDR2 YFSETQ. CDR3 length: 14 amino acids.

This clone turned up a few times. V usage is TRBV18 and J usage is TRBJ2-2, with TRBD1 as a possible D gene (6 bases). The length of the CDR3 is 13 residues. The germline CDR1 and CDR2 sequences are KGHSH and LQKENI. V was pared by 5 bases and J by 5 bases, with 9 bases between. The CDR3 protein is CASSLQGTGELFF. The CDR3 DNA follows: TGTGCCAGCTCATTACAGGGAACCGGGGAGCTGTTTTTT.

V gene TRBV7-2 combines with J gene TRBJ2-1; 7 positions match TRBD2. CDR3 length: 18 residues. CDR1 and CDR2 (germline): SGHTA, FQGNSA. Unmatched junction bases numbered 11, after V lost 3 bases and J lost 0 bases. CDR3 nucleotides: TGTGCCAGCAGCTTGGGTTGGGAAGGGAGGGGCTCCTACAATGAGCAGTTCTTC. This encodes CASSLGWEGRGSYNEQFF. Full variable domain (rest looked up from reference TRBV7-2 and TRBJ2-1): GAGVSQSPSNKVTEKGKDVELRCDPISGHTALYWYRQSLGQGLEFLIYFQGNSAPDKSGLPSDRFSAERTGGSVSTLTIQRTQQEDSAVYLCASSLGWEGRGSYNEQFFGPGTRLTVL.